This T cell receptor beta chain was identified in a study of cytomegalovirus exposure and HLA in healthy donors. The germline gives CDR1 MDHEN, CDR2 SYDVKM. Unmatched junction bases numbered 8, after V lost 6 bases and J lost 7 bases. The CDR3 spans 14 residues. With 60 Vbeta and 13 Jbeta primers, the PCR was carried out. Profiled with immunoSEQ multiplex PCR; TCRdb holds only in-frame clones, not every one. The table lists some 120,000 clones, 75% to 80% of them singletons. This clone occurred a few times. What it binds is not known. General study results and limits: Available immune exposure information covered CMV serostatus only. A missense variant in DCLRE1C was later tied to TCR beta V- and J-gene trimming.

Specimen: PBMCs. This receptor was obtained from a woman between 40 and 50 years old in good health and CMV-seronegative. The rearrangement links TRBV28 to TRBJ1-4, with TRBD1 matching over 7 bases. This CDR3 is CASRKTGSTEKLFF. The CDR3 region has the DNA TGTGCCAGCAGGAAGACAGGGAGTACTGAAAAACTGTTTTTT.